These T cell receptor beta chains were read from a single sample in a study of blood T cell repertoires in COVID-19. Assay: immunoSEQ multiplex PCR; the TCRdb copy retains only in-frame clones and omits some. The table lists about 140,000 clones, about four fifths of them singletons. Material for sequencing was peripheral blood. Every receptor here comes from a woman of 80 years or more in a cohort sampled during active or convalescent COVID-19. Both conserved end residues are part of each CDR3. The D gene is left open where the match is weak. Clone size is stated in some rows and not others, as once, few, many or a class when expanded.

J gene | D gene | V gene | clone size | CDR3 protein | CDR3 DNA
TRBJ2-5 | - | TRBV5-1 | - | CASSLSFQETQYF | TGCGCCAGCAGCTTGTCCTTTCAAGAGACCCAGTACTTC
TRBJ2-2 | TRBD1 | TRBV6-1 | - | CASSEVAGGFGELFF | TGTGCCAGCAGTGAAGTGGCAGGGGGCTTCGGGGAGCTGTTTTTT
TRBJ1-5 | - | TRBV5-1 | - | CASSLFLGVISSNQPQHF | TGCGCCAGCAGCTTGTTTTTAGGGGTCATCTCTAGCAATCAGCCCCAGCATTTT
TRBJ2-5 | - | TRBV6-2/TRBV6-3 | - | CASSYRGGKETQYF | TGTGCCAGCAGTTACAGGGGGGGAAAGGAGACCCAGTACTTC
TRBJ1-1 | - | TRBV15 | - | CATSRDRLEAFF | TGTGCCACCAGCAGAGATCGACTTGAAGCTTTCTTT
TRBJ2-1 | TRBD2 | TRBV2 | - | CASTLSGNEQFF | TGTGCCAGCACCCTAAGCGGGAACGAGCAGTTCTTC
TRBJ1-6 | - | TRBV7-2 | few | CASSELGQSYNSPLHF | TGTGCCAGCAGCGAACTTGGACAGTCCTATAATTCACCCCTCCACTTT
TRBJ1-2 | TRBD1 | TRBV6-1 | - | CASSERSRFFRGLSKGNYGYTF | TGTGCCAGCAGTGAAAGAAGTAGATTCTTTAGGGGGCTGAGCAAGGGGAACTATGGCTACACCTTC
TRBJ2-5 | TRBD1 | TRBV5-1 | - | CASSPGLRELGTALPTQYF | TGCGCCAGCAGCCCGGGTTTAAGGGAGCTCGGGACAGCCCTCCCGACCCAGTACTTC
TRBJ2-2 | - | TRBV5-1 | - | CASSAGNGPGELFF | TGCGCCAGCAGCGCGGGCAATGGACCCGGGGAGCTGTTTTTT
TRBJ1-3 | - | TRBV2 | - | CASTGRGTYSGNTIYF | TGTGCCAGCACTGGACGGGGGACTTACTCTGGAAACACCATATATTTT
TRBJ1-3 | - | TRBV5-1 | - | CASSLAGEVSGNTIYF | TGCGCCAGCAGCTTGGCCGGGGAAGTGTCTGGAAACACCATATATTTT
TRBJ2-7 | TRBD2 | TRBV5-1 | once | CASSPLAGGTYEQYF | TGCGCCAGCAGCCCCTTGGCGGGGGGGACCTACGAGCAGTACTTC
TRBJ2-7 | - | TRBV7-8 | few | CASSTYRGGYEQYF | TGTGCCAGCAGCACCTACAGGGGAGGCTACGAGCAGTACTTC
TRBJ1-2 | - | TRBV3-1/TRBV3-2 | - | CASSQDWSGDGGYTF | TGTGCCAGCAGCCAAGATTGGTCAGGGGATGGTGGCTACACCTTC
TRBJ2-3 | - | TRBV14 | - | CASSRVVRGVTDTQYF | TGTGCCAGCAGCCGAGTCGTGCGGGGAGTCACAGATACGCAGTATTTT
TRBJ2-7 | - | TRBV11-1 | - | CASSLRAGATYEQYF | TGTGCCAGCAGCTTAAGGGCAGGGGCTACCTACGAGCAGTACTTC
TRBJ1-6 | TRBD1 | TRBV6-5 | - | CASSGTGTGSSPLHF | TGTGCCAGCAGCGGAACCGGGACAGGGAGTTCACCCCTCCACTTT
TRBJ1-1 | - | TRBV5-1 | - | CASSLEGTHWPNTEAFF | TGCGCCAGCAGCTTGGAGGGGACACATTGGCCCAACACTGAAGCTTTCTTT
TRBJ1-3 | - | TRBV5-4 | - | CASSRGGGGSGNTIYF | TGTGCCAGCAGCCGGGGAGGGGGTGGCTCTGGAAACACCATATATTTT
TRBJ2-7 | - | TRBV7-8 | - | CASSLVGGTSYEQYF | TGTGCCAGCAGCTTAGTTGGCGGAACCTCCTACGAGCAGTACTTC
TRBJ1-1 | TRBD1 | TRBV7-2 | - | CASSPGQGVRAFF | TGTGCCAGCAGCCCCGGACAGGGTGTAAGAGCTTTCTTT
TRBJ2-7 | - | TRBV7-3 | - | CASSLTVSGEQYF | TGTGCCAGCAGCTTAACGGTGAGCGGCGAGCAGTACTTC
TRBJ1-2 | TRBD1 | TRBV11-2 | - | CASSSDRVYGYTF | TGTGCCAGCAGCTCGGACAGGGTCTATGGCTACACCTTC
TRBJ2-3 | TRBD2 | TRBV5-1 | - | CASSRTSGSTDTQYF | TGCGCCAGCAGCCGGACTAGCGGGAGCACAGATACGCAGTATTTT
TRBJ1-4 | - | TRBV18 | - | CASTNGRGEKLFF | TGTGCCAGCACAAACGGGCGGGGTGAAAAACTGTTTTTT
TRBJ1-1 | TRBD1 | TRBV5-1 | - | CASSLRDSSTEAFF | TGCGCCAGCAGCTTACGGGACAGTTCGACTGAAGCTTTCTTT
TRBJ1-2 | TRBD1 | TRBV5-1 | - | CASSPQGNSNYGYTF | TGCGCCAGCAGCCCACAGGGGAATTCTAACTATGGCTACACCTTC
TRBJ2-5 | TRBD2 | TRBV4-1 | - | CASSLGRAQETQYF | TGCGCCAGCAGCCTGGGGAGGGCCCAAGAGACCCAGTACTTC
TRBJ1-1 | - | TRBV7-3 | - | CASSSSTVEAFF | TGTGCCAGCAGCTCTTCGACAGTTGAAGCTTTCTTT
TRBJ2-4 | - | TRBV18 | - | CASTSDRIENIQYF | TGTGCCAGCACGTCAGACAGGATTGAAAACATTCAGTACTTC